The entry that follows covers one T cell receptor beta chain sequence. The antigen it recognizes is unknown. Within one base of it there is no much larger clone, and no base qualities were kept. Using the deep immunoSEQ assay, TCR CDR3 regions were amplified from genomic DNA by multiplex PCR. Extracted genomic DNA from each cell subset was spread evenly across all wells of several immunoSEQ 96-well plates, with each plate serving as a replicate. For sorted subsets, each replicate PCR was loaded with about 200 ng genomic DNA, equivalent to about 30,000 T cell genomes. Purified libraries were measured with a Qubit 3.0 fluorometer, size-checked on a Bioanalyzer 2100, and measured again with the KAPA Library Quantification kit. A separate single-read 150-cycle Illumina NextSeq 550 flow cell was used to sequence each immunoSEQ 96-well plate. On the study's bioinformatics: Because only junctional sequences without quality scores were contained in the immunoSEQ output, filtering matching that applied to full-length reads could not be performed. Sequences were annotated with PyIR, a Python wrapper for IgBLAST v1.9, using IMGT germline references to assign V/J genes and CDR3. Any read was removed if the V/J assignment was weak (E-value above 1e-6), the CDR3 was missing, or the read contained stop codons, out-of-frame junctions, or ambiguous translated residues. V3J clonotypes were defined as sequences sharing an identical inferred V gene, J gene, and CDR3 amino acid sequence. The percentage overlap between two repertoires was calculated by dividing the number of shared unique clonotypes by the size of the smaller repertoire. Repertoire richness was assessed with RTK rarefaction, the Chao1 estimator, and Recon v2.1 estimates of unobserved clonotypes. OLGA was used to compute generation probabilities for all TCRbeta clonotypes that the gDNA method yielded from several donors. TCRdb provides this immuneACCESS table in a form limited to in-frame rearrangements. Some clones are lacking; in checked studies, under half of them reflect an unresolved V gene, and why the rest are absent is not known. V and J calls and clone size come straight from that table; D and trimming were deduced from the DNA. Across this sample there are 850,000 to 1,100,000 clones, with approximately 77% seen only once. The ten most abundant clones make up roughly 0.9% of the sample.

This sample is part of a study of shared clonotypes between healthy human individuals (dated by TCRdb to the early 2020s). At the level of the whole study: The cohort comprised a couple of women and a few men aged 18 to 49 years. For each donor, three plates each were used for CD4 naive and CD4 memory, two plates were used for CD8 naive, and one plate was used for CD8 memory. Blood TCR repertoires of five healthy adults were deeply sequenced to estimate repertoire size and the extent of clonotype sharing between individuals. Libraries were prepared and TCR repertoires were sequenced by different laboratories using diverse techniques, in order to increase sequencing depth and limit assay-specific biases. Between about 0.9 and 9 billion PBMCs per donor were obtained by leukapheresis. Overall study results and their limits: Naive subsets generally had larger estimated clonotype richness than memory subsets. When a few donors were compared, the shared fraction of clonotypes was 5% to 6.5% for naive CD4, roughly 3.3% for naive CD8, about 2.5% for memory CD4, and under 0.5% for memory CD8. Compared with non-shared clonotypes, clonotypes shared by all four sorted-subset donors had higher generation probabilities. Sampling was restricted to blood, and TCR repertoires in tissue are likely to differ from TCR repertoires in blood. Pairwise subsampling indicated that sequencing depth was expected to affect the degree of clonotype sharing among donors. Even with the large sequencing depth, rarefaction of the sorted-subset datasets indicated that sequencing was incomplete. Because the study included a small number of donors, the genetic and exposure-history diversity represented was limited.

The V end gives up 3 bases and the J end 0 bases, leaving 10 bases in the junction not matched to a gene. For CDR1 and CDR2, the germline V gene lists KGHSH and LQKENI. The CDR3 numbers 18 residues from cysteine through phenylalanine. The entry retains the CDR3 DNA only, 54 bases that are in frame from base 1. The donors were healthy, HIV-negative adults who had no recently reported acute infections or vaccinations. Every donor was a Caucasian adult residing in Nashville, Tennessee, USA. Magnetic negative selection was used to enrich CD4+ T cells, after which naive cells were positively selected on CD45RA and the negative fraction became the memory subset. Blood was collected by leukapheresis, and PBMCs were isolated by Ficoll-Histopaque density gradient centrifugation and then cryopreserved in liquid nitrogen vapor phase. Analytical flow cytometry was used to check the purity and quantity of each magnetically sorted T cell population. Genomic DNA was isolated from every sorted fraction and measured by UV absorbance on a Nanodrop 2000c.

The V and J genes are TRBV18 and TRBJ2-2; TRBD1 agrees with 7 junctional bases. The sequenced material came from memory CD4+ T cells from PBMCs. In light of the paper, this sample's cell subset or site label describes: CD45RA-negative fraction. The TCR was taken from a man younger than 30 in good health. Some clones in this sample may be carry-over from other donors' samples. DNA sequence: TGTGCCAGCTCACCGTTAAGACAGGGCGACGCGAACACCGGGGAGCTGTTTTTT. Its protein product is CASSPLRQGDANTGELFF.